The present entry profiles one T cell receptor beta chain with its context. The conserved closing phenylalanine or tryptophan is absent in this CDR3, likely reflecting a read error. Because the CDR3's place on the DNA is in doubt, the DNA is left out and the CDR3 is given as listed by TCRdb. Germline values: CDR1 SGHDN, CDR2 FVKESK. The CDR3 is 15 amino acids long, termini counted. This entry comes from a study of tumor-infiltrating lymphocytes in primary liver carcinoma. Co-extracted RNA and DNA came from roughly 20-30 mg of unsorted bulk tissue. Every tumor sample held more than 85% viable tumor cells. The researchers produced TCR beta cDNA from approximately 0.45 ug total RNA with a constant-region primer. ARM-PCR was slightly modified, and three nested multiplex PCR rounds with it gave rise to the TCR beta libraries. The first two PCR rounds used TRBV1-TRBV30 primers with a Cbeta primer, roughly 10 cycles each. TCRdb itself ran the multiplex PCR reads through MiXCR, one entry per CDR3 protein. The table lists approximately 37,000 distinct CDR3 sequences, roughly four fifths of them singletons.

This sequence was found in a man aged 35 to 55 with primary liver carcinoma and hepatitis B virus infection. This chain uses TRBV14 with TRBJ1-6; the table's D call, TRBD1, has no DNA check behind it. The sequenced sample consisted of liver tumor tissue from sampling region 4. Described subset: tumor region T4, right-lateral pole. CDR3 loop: CASSQGTLANSPLHL.